This T cell receptor (beta chain) was profiled in a study of high-grade serous ovarian cancer treatment subgroups. On the study more broadly: On average, approximately 15,000 reads and 6,000 to 7,500 unique TCR beta rearrangements were obtained per sample.

The tumor samples were collected prior to definitive surgery or chemotherapy. Using immunoSEQ multiplex PCR, the repertoire was profiled, and TCRdb retains in-frame clones only, with some absent. The table includes more than 2,500 clones, 72% detected once. Germline lookup yields CDR1 SGHRS and CDR2 YFSETQ. The ends lost 2 bases at V and 4 bases at J; junction bases unmatched: 7. The CDR3 loop spans 16 amino acids. As regards this clone: Its antigen is currently unknown.

Overall study findings and caveats: The analyses considered CDR3 and ignored CDR1 and CDR2. Same-patient tumor repertoires overlapped at roughly 0.095 to 0.8; different patients barely overlapped.

The receptor comes from a human donor with high-grade serous ovarian cancer. The chain couples TRBV5-1 to TRBJ2-7, with 12 bases fitting TRBD1. The specimen was tumor tissue. CDR3 amino acids: CASSFAPGQGAYEQYF. The CDR3 DNA sequence: TGCGCCAGCAGCTTCGCCCCGGGACAGGGGGCTTACGAGCAGTACTTC.